Below, 9 T cell receptor beta chains from the same sample are listed, as sequenced in a study. TCRdb used MiXCR to reprocess the RT-PCR reads, holding one entry per CDR3 protein. Of 550,000 to 750,000 distinct CDR3 sequences in the sample, approximately 15% were seen once. Input material: memory CD4+ T cells from blood. All receptors come from a female donor in good health, serving as a healthy control.

The genes are TRBV6-5 and TRBJ1-2; TRBD1 is a possible D gene (6 bases). Germline V gives CDR1 MNHEY, CDR2 SVGAGI. This CDR3 spans 17 amino acids. Trimming stripped 5 bases from V and 2 bases from J, with 21 bases between. The CDR3 protein is CASSRALRPGANYGYTF. The CDR3 DNA sequence: TGTGCCAGCAGTAGGGCCCTACGCCCGGGGGCGAACTATGGCTACACCTTC.

This clonotype was observed many times. The chain uses TRBV12-3 or TRBV12-4 and TRBJ1-1; D not certain. V was clipped by 5 bases and J by 2 bases, with 9 bases between them. The length of the CDR3 is 13 residues. CDR3 protein: CASSLLTNTEAFF. CDR3 DNA: TGTGCCAGCAGTCTTCTAACCAACACTGAAGCTTTCTTT.

The table lists this clonotype with many counts. The chain employs TRBV5-1 and TRBJ2-5; 8 nucleotides match TRBD1. In germline, CDR1 is SGHRS, CDR2 YFSETQ. The CDR3 length is 15 residues. Trimming at V came to 4 bases and at J to 5 bases, leaving 10 bases not matched to a gene. The CDR3 is CASSPDRVVRETQYF. CDR3 sequence (DNA): TGCGCCAGCAGCCCGGACAGGGTGGTCCGGGAGACCCAGTACTTC.

This clonotype was detected a few times. The V gene is TRBV7-2, the J gene TRBJ2-7, with a weak D call TRBD2 (6 bases). Germline-derived CDR1 and CDR2 are SGHTA and FQGNSA. V gave up 3 bases and J gave up 3 bases, with 12 bases separating them. The CDR3 consists of 14 residues. The CDR3 DNA is TGTGCCAGCAGCTTTACCGGGGGAAACTACGAGCAGTACTTC. It encodes CASSFTGGNYEQYF. Combining the CDR3 with reference TRBV7-2 and TRBJ2-7 gives the whole variable domain GAGVSQSPSNKVTEKGKDVELRCDPISGHTALYWYRQSLGQGLEFLIYFQGNSAPDKSGLPSDRFSAERTGGSVSTLTIQRTQQEDSAVYLCASSFTGGNYEQYFGPGTRLTVT.

The chain has TRBV20-1 and TRBJ1-5, with D uncertain. The germline V and J ends were trimmed by 5 bases and 5 bases, with 13 bases remaining between them. CDR3 length: 13 amino acids. CDR1 DFQATT and CDR2 SNEGSKA come from the germline V gene (reference sequence). This CDR3 is CSAPPARDQPQHF. The CDR3 DNA follows: TGCAGTGCTCCGCCGGCGAGAGATCAGCCCCAGCATTTT.

The chain is built from TRBV5-1 and TRBJ1-5, with TRBD1 matching over 7 bases. Germline CDR1 is SGHRS and CDR2 is YFSETQ. V dropped 0 bases and J dropped 2; count of bases not matched to a gene: 8. The CDR3 loop spans 17 amino acids. The CDR3 is CASSLEPTGAGNQPQHF. The CDR3 DNA follows: TGCGCCAGCAGCTTGGAACCAACAGGGGCTGGCAATCAGCCCCAGCATTTT.

The gene calls are TRBV9 and TRBJ1-2; 7 nucleotides line up with TRBD1. Losses at the gene ends were 4 bases for V and 3 bases for J; bases not matched to a gene: 9. The CDR3 has 15 amino acids. The V gene's germline CDR1 is SGDLS and CDR2 YYNGEE. CDR3 in amino acids: CASSPATGTYYGYTF. CDR3 nucleotide sequence: TGTGCCAGCAGCCCAGCGACAGGGACGTACTATGGCTACACCTTC.

This clonotype occurred a few times. This rearrangement joins TRBV9 to TRBJ2-5; a weak D match, TRBD1 (6 bases). V lost 3 bases to trimming and J lost 2 bases, with 11 bases between them. Germline V gene sequence: CDR1 SGDLS, CDR2 YYNGEE. The CDR3 has 14 residues. The CDR3 loop is CASSGRDIQETQYF. CDR3 in DNA: TGTGCCAGCAGCGGAAGGGACATACAAGAGACCCAGTACTTC.

To note about this clonotype: A much larger clone differs from this one at a single base, so this may be a read error. V is TRBV7-2 and J is TRBJ1-2; TRBD1 might be the D (5 bases). The end of the DNA is better explained by TRBJ2-7, so the J call may be wrong. The V gene's germline CDR1 is SGHTA and CDR2 FQGNSA. The CDR3 spans 14 residues. The CDR3: CASSLGASRAEQYF. For the CDR3, the DNA is TGTGCCAGCAGCTTAGGGGCCTCCAGGGCCGAGCAGTACTTC.